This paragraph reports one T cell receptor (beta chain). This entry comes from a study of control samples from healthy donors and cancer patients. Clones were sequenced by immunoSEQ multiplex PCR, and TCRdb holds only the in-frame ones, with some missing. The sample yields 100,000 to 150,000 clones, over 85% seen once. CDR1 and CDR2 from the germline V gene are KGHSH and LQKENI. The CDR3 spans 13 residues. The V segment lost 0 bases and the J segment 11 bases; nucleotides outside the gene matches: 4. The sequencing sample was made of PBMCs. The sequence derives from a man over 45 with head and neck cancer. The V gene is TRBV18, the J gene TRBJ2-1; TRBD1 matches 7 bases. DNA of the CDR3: TGTGCCAGCTCACCACCTGACAGGGAAAAGCAGTTCTTC. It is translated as CASSPPDREKQFF.